A selection of T cell receptor beta chains follows, all from one sample in a study of cytomegalovirus exposure and HLA in healthy donors. Repertoires were generated with immunoSEQ multiplex PCR, while TCRdb's copy carries only in-frame clones and drops some. This sample yields 80,000 or so clones, of which approximately 61% are seen a single time; 6.9% belongs to the top ten. Material for sequencing was PBMCs. Source of these receptors: a woman aged 50 to 60 in good health and CMV-seropositive. Each CDR3 is given with its conserved first and last residue. A D gene is named only where the DNA matches it firmly. Some rows mark clone size as missing; the rest say once, few, many or name a class of expanded clone.

clone_size | j_call | v_call | cdr3_length | d_call | cdr3_aa | cdr3_nt
. | TRBJ2-7 | TRBV29-1 | 11 | TRBD1 | CSGGQGYGQYF | TGCAGCGGTGGACAGGGGTACGGGCAGTACTTC
. | TRBJ2-7 | TRBV9 | 12 | TRBD1 | CASSGDRGEQYF | TGTGCCAGCAGCGGGGACAGGGGCGAGCAGTACTTC
. | TRBJ1-3 | TRBV5-6 | 15 | . | CASSLGVNSGNTIYF | TGTGCCAGCAGCTTGGGTGTAAACTCTGGAAACACCATATATTTT
. | TRBJ1-1 | TRBV11-2 | 15 | . | CASSPGRLVNTEAFF | TGTGCCAGCAGCCCCGGGAGGTTGGTGAACACTGAAGCTTTCTTT
few | TRBJ2-7 | TRBV18 | 16 | TRBD2 | CASSPAGGGNRREQYF | TGTGCCAGCTCACCAGCGGGGGGGGGAAATAGGCGCGAGCAGTACTTC
. | TRBJ2-7 | TRBV6-5 | 12 | . | CASSYWRGEQYF | TGTGCCAGCAGTTACTGGAGAGGCGAGCAGTACTTC
. | TRBJ1-4 | TRBV6-6 | 13 | . | CASGDTTNEKLFF | TGTGCCAGCGGGGACACAACTAATGAAAAACTGTTTTTT
. | TRBJ2-1 | TRBV5-1 | 16 | TRBD1 | CASSLFQGAEINEQFF | TGCGCCAGCAGCTTGTTTCAGGGGGCGGAAATCAATGAGCAGTTCTTC
few | TRBJ2-3 | TRBV7-2 | 13 | . | CASSFARTDTQYF | TGTGCCAGCAGCTTTGCTAGAACAGATACGCAGTATTTT
few | TRBJ2-5 | TRBV5-4 | 14 | TRBD1 | CASSYKTGGETQYF | TGTGCCAGCAGCTATAAGACAGGGGGAGAGACCCAGTACTTC
. | TRBJ2-5 | TRBV10-3 | 11 | . | CASGYQETQYF | TGTGCCTCAGGTTACCAAGAGACCCAGTACTTC
. | TRBJ1-4 | TRBV7-2 | 13 | TRBD1 | CASGTATNEKLFF | TGTGCCAGTGGGACAGCAACTAATGAAAAACTGTTTTTT
. | TRBJ1-1 | TRBV5-1 | 13 | . | CASSREGNTEAFF | TGCGCCAGCTCCAGAGAGGGGAACACTGAAGCTTTCTTT
few | TRBJ1-6 | TRBV6-5 | 13 | . | CASSPRGWSPLHF | TGTGCCAGCAGCCCTCGGGGATGGTCACCCCTCCACTTT
. | TRBJ1-1 | TRBV29-1 | 13 | . | CSAGGRENTEAFF | TGCAGCGCCGGGGGGCGGGAGAACACTGAAGCTTTCTTT
. | TRBJ2-7 | TRBV13 | 16 | TRBD2 | CASSYGLAGGQYEQYF | TGTGCCAGCAGCTACGGACTAGCGGGGGGCCAGTACGAGCAGTACTTC
. | TRBJ2-2 | TRBV7-3 | 16 | TRBD2 | CASSYPGEGRAGELFF | TGTGCCAGCAGCTACCCCGGGGAGGGGAGGGCCGGGGAGCTGTTTTTT
. | TRBJ2-1 | TRBV4-1 | 17 | TRBD2 | CASSQVFSGGGYNEQFF | TGCGCCAGCAGCCAGGTTTTTAGCGGGGGGGGGTACAATGAGCAGTTCTTC
. | TRBJ1-2 | TRBV10-2 | 13 | . | CASTGGQSDGYTF | TGCGCCAGCACCGGAGGGCAGAGCGACGGCTACACCTTC
. | TRBJ1-5 | TRBV19 | 16 | . | CASSIELPGGGQPQHF | TGTGCCAGTAGTATAGAGTTACCGGGGGGAGGGCAGCCCCAGCATTTT
. | TRBJ2-3 | TRBV7-3 | 16 | TRBD2 | CASSLNPSGSGDTQYF | TGTGCCAGCAGCTTAAATCCTAGCGGGAGCGGAGATACGCAGTATTTT
. | TRBJ2-3 | TRBV29-1 | 17 | TRBD2 | CSVITGTSGLRGDTQYF | TGCAGCGTGATAACCGGGACTAGCGGCCTACGGGGAGATACGCAGTATTTT
. | TRBJ2-1 | TRBV6-1 | 13 | . | CASSDPHFNEQFF | TGTGCCAGCAGTGATCCCCACTTCAATGAGCAGTTCTTC
. | TRBJ2-7 | TRBV11-1 | 15 | TRBD1 | CASSNTRGRSYEQYF | TGTGCCAGCAGCAACACCAGGGGGCGGTCGTACGAGCAGTACTTC
. | TRBJ1-6 | TRBV5-6 | 13 | TRBD1 | CASRLQGARGLHF | TGTGCCAGCCGTCTCCAGGGGGCTCGGGGCCTCCACTTT
. | TRBJ2-1 | TRBV2 | 10 | . | CASSESEQFF | TGTGCCAGCAGTGAGAGTGAGCAGTTCTTC
. | TRBJ1-4 | TRBV13 | 14 | . | CASSLGLNNEKLFF | TGTGCCAGCAGCCTGGGACTGAATAATGAAAAACTGTTTTTT